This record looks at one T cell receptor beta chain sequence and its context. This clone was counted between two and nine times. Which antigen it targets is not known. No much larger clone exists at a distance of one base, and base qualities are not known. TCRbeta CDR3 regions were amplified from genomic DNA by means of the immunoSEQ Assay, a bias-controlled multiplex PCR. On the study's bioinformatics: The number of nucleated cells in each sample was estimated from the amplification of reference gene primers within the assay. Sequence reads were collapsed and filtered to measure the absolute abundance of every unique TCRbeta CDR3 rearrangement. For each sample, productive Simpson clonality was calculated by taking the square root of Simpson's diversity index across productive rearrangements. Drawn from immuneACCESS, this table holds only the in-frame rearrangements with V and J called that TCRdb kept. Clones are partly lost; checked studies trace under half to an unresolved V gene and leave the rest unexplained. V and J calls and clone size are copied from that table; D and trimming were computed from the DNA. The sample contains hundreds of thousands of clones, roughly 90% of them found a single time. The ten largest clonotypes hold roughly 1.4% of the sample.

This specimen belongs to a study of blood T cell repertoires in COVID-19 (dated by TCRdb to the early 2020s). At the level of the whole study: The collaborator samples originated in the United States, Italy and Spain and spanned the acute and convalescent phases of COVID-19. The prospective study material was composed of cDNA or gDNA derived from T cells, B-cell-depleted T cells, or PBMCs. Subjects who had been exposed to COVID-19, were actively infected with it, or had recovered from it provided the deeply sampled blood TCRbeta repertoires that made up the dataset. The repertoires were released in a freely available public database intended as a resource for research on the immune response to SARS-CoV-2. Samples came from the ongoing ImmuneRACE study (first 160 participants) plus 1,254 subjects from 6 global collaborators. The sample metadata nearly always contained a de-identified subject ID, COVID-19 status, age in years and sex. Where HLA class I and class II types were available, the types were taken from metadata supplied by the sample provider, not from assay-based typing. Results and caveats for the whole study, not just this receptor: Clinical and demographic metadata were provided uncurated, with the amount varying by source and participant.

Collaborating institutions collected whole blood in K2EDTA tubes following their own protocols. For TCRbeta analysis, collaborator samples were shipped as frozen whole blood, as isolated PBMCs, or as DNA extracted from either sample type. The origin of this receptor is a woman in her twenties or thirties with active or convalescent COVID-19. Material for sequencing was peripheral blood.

The DNA is TGTGCCAGCTCCGTGGAGGGGTCATCACCCCTCCACTTT. Translation gives CASSVEGSSPLHF. The V and J genes are TRBV18 and TRBJ1-6, and perhaps TRBD1 as D gene, on 5 matching bases. V drops 6 bases and J drops 10 bases, leaving 13 bases in between. From a lookup of the germline V gene, CDR1 and CDR2 are KGHSH and LQKENI. The CDR3 measures 13 amino acids from cysteine to phenylalanine. The retained sequence is limited to the CDR3, 39 bases, with the frame set at the first base.